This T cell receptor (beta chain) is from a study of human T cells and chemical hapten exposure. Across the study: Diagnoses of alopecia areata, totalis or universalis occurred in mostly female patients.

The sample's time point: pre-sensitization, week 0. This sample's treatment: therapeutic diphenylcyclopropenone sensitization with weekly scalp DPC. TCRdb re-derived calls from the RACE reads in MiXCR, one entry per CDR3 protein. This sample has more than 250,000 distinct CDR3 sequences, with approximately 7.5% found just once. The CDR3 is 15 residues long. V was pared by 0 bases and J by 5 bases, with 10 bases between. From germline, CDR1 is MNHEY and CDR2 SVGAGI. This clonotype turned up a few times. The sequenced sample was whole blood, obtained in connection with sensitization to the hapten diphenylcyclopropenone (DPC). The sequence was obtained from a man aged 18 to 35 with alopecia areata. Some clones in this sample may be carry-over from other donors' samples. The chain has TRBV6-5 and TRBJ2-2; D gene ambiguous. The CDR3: CASSYSTTSTGELFF. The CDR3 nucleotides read TGTGCCAGCAGTTACTCGACGACCAGTACCGGGGAGCTGTTTTTT.